This entry lists 21 T cell receptor beta chains sequenced from one sample in a study of blood T cell repertoires in COVID-19. The protocol was immunoSEQ multiplex PCR, while the TCRdb copy is restricted to in-frame clones and leaves out a portion. This table holds roughly 190,000 clones, around 95% found once. Sample: peripheral blood. The receptors come from a man under 40 with COVID-19, enrolled during active disease.

This clone was recorded once. This chain connects TRBV6-1 to TRBJ2-4; 8 nucleotides line up with TRBD1. CDR1 is MNHNS and CDR2 is SASEGT in the germline V gene. The length of the CDR3 is 17 residues. V was pared by 3 bases and J by 1 base, with 8 bases of the junction left unmatched. CDR3 DNA sequence: TGTGCCAGCAGTGAGAACAGGGGGTATGTCGCCAAAAACATTCAGTACTTC. Protein: CASSENRGYVAKNIQYF.

The chain carries TRBV9 and TRBJ2-5; possible D gene TRBD2, 7 bases. The germline CDR1 and CDR2 sequences are SGDLS and YYNGEE. This CDR3 region has 15 residues. V was shortened by 0 bases and J by 0 bases, with 9 bases between the two germline ends. The CDR3 DNA is TGTGCCAGCAGCGTAGAGGGGGGGTACCAAGAGACCCAGTACTTC. Translating it yields CASSVEGGYQETQYF.

The V gene is TRBV6-1, the J gene TRBJ1-4, with 7 bases lining up with TRBD1. Trimming removed 4 bases from V and 5 bases from J; junction bases left unmatched: 10. CDR3 length: 16 amino acids. Germline values: CDR1 MNHNS, CDR2 SASEGT. The CDR3 DNA sequence: TGTGCCAGCAGTGTGGGACAGACTCTGACGAATGAAAAACTGTTTTTT. Protein product: CASSVGQTLTNEKLFF.

This sequence joins TRBV10-3 and TRBJ1-5; D is possibly TRBD1 (5 bases). This CDR3 has 16 amino acids. CDR1 and CDR2 from the germline V gene are ENHRY and SYGVKD. V dropped 0 bases and J dropped 5 bases, with 14 bases sitting between them. CDR3 region: CAISESTARSDQPQHF. DNA for the CDR3: TGTGCCATCAGTGAGTCGACAGCCCGGTCCGATCAGCCCCAGCATTTT.

The rearrangement uses TRBV6-5 and TRBJ1-3; D is ambiguous. Germline V lookup: CDR1 MNHEY, CDR2 SVGAGI. This CDR3 spans 13 amino acids. V was trimmed by 7 bases and J by 0 bases, leaving 7 bases between them. For the CDR3, the DNA is TGTGCCAGCATTTTCAGCTCTGGAAACACCATATATTTT. Residues: CASIFSSGNTIYF.

This sequence joins TRBV27 and TRBJ1-5; TRBD1 matches at 8 bases. J lost 3 bases, V lost 7 bases, and 8 bases had no gene match. This CDR3 is built from 15 residues. Germline CDR1 is MNHEY and CDR2 is SMNVEV (reference sequence). The CDR3: CASTPRTGNNQPQHF. CDR3 in DNA: TGTGCCAGCACCCCCCGGACAGGGAACAATCAGCCCCAGCATTTT.

The chain couples TRBV30 to TRBJ2-1; a weak D match, TRBD1 (6 bases). V gave up 1 base and J gave up 5 bases, with 9 bases separating them. The length of the CDR3 is 13 residues. The germline V gene encodes CDR1 GTSNPN and CDR2 SVGIG (reference sequence). CDR3 protein: CAWSGTADNEQFF. The CDR3 coding sequence is TGTGCCTGGAGTGGGACAGCAGACAATGAGCAGTTCTTC.

The V and J genes are TRBV19 and TRBJ1-3; tentative D call: TRBD1 (6 bases). Trimming removed 5 bases at V and 2 bases at J, with 10 bases between. From germline, CDR1 is LNHDA and CDR2 SQIVND (reference sequence). The CDR3 spans 14 residues. Here the CDR3 reads CASSVQGAGNTIYF. CDR3 sequence (DNA): TGTGCCAGTAGTGTACAGGGTGCTGGAAACACCATATATTTT.

J is TRBJ2-2 and V is TRBV3-1 (or the pseudogene TRBV3-2); tentative D call: TRBD2 (5 bases). CDR3 size: 17 residues. V was shortened by 1 base and J by 0 bases, with 12 bases between the two germline ends. Germline V lookup: CDR1 LGHDT, CDR2 YNNKEL (reference sequence). The CDR3 protein is CASSQVLAVTNTGELFF. The CDR3 bases are TGTGCCAGCAGCCAAGTTCTAGCAGTAACGAACACCGGGGAGCTGTTTTTT.

In nucleotides, the CDR3 is TGTGCCAGCAGCTTGACTAGCGGGGTTTATGCAGATACGCAGTATTTT. Protein: CASSLTSGVYADTQYF. The chain carries TRBV5-6 and TRBJ2-3, with TRBD2 matching over 10 bases. V lost 1 base to trimming and J lost 4 bases; unmatched junction nucleotides: 6. CDR1 and CDR2 (germline): SGHDT, YYEEEE. CDR3 length: 16 residues. Full variable domain (rest looked up from reference TRBV5-6 and TRBJ2-3): DAGVTQSPTHLIKTRGQQVTLRCSPKSGHDTVSWYQQALGQGPQFIFQYYEEEERQRGNFPDRFSGHQFPNYSSELNVNALLLGDSALYLCASSLTSGVYADTQYFGPGTRLTVL.

The chain has TRBV27 and TRBJ2-1, with TRBD1 matching 8 bases. The V and J ends lost 1 base and 1 base, in that order; junction bases with no gene match: 3. The CDR3 sequence is 16 residues long. CDR1 and CDR2 (germline): MNHEY, SMNVEV (reference sequence). DNA for the CDR3: TGTGCCAGCAGTTTATACAGGGGGGAATCCTACAATGAGCAGTTCTTC. It yields the protein CASSLYRGESYNEQFF.

The chain combines TRBV9 with TRBJ2-5; D perhaps matches TRBD1 (5 bases). CDR1 and CDR2 (germline): SGDLS, YYNGEE. CDR3 length equals 13 residues. The V end lost 3 bases, the J end lost 5 bases, and 11 bases lay between the germline ends. CDR3 nucleotide sequence: TGTGCCAGCAGCGGCAGGGTAGGCGAGACCCAGTACTTC. Translated, it gives CASSGRVGETQYF.

This chain links TRBV5-6 with TRBJ1-6; D ambiguous. Trimming took 0 bases from V and 9 from J, leaving 16 bases between them. Germline CDR1 is SGHDT and CDR2 is YYEEEE. This CDR3 is 16 amino acids long. In nucleotides, the CDR3 is TGTGCCAGCAGCTTGGACCGGGGAGTAGCCTCTTCACCCCTCCACTTT. It encodes CASSLDRGVASSPLHF.

This clone was found a few times. The chain combines TRBV29-1 with TRBJ1-5, with 8 bases aligning to TRBD1. The CDR3 loop spans 17 amino acids. Germline CDR1 reads SQVTM; CDR2 reads ANQGSEA. With V trimmed by 5 bases and J by 2 bases, 14 bases remained unmatched. The CDR3 protein is CSVTLLRTGCGNQPQHF. CDR3 DNA sequence: TGCAGCGTTACGCTTCTCAGGACAGGGTGCGGCAATCAGCCCCAGCATTTT.

About this clone: Its ends do not fully match the called genes, so a read error is possible. The chain links TRBV2 to TRBJ1-2; 10 bases agree with TRBD1. CDR3 size: 12 residues. Per the germline V gene, CDR1 is SNHLY and CDR2 is FYNNEI. CDR3 sequence: CASRDRGPVCSF. The CDR3 nucleotides read TGTGCCAGCCGGGACAGGGGCCCGGTTTGCTCCTTC. The full variable domain, rest sourced from reference TRBV2 and TRBJ1-2, is EPEVTQTPSHQVTQMGQEVILRCVPISNHLYFYWYRQILGQKVEFLVSFYNNEISEKSEIFDDQFSVERPDGSNFTLKIRSTKLEDSAMYFCASRDRGPVCSFGSGTRLTVV.

The chain has TRBV6-6 and TRBJ2-7, with D perhaps TRBD2 (6 bases). Germline V CDR1 and CDR2: MNHNY, SVGAGI (reference sequence). V lost 6 bases and J lost 3, with 12 bases in between. The CDR3 spans 13 residues. CDR3 loop: CASRVGLLYEQYF. DNA for the CDR3: TGTGCCAGCAGGGTGGGACTCCTCTACGAGCAGTACTTC.

This clone was found a few times. The sample holds other DNA sequences that translate to the same CDR3. The chain links TRBV7-9 to TRBJ1-1; D is unresolved. V was shortened by 1 base and J by 1 base, with 4 bases between the two germline ends. The CDR3 runs to 13 residues. Germline CDR1 and CDR2: SEHNR and FQNEAQ (reference sequence). CDR3 DNA sequence: TGTGCCAGCAGCTTAGGACAGAACACTGAAGCTTTCTTT. Its protein product is CASSLGQNTEAFF.

J is TRBJ2-3 and V is TRBV7-2; possible D gene TRBD1, 6 bases. The CDR3 consists of 16 residues. Trimming removed 2 bases at V and 2 bases at J, with 14 bases between. Germline loops: CDR1 SGHTA, CDR2 FQGNSA. The CDR3, as DNA: TGTGCCAGCAGCTTAAGATGGGGGCCCTCCACAGATACGCAGTATTTT. This translates into CASSLRWGPSTDTQYF. The full variable domain, in which reference TRBV7-2 and TRBJ2-3 provide the parts outside the CDR3, is GAGVSQSPSNKVTEKGKDVELRCDPISGHTALYWYRQSLGQGLEFLIYFQGNSAPDKSGLPSDRFSAERTGGSVSTLTIQRTQQEDSAVYLCASSLRWGPSTDTQYFGPGTRLTVL.

V gene TRBV10-1 combines with J gene TRBJ2-2; D is perhaps TRBD1 (5 bases). CDR3 length equals 15 residues. CDR1 WNHNN and CDR2 SYGVQD come from the germline V gene (reference sequence). With 3 bases removed from V and 1 base from J, the gap between germline ends came to 9 bases. In nucleotides, the CDR3 is TGCGCCAGCAGTGATAGCCAGGGGAACACCGGGGAGCTGTTTTTT. This encodes CASSDSQGNTGELFF.

The V call is TRBV4-2, the J call TRBJ1-4; D uncertain. The CDR3 sequence is 15 residues long. Trimming stripped 4 bases from V and 8 bases from J, with 17 bases between. Germline CDR1 and CDR2: LGHNA and YNFKEQ. The CDR3 here is CASSPRTGMGEKLFF. The CDR3 DNA follows: TGTGCCAGCAGCCCCCGGACTGGTATGGGAGAAAAACTGTTTTTT.

The gene calls are TRBV6-1 and TRBJ1-2; possibly TRBD1 for D (6 bases). Trimming left V 3 bases short and J 0 bases short, with 17 bases between. Germline CDR1 MNHNS, CDR2 SASEGT. The CDR3 has 17 residues. This CDR3 reads CASSDRTDLRANYGYTF. CDR3 nucleotide sequence: TGTGCCAGCAGTGACAGGACAGACCTCAGAGCTAACTATGGCTACACCTTC.